This entry lists 24 T cell receptor beta chains sequenced from one sample in a study of T and B cells in COVID-19 patients. From blood, about 250-550 ng of genomic DNA served as TRB template. Multiplex PCR with BIOMED2 TRB-A/B primer pools amplified TRB rearrangements. TCRdb independently ran MiXCR on the multiplex PCR reads; one entry per CDR3 protein. The sample holds tens of thousands of distinct CDR3 sequences, 32% seen once. Sequencing was performed on blood. These receptors all stem from a human donor who had recovered from COVID-19.

In its sample, this clonotype was seen many times. The genes are TRBV19 and TRBJ1-5; 7 positions agree with TRBD1. Looked up from germline, CDR1 is LNHDA and CDR2 is SQIVND (reference sequence). The V and J ends lost 3 bases and 9 bases, in that order; junction bases with no gene match: 2. This CDR3 region has 12 residues. This CDR3 is CASSMTGMPQHF. The CDR3 DNA is TGTGCCAGTAGTATGACAGGGATGCCCCAGCATTTT.

By sample share, this clonotype is medium-sized (0.01 to 0.1%). The V gene is TRBV29-1, the J gene TRBJ2-7, with D possibly matching TRBD1 (7 bases). Trimming cost V 7 bases and J 3 bases, with 19 bases left between them. The CDR3 totals 14 residues. Germline lookup yields CDR1 SQVTM and CDR2 ANQGSEA. The CDR3 reads CSATGRQGVYEQYF. CDR3 coding DNA: TGCAGCGCCACCGGGAGACAGGGTGTCTACGAGCAGTACTTC.

Turning to this clonotype: A much larger clone lies a single base off, so this may be a read error. This sequence joins TRBV19 and TRBJ1-4; D may be TRBD1 (6 bases). V dropped 5 bases and J dropped 3 bases, with 13 bases sitting between them. The length of the CDR3 is 15 residues. Germline loops: CDR1 LNHDA, CDR2 SQIVND (reference sequence). The CDR3 here is CASSSRQEPNEKLFF. CDR3 DNA sequence: TGTGCCAGTAGTTCTCGACAGGAACCTAATGAAAAACTGTTTTTT.

J is TRBJ2-7 and V is TRBV6-2 or TRBV6-3; D is uncertain. V was pared by 3 bases and J by 4 bases, with 16 bases between. Looked up from germline, CDR1 is MNHEY and CDR2 is SVGEGT. The CDR3 covers 15 residues. In nucleotides, the CDR3 is TGTGCCAGCAGTTATGTGGTCCAGTTGGGGTACGAGCAGTACTTC. It translates to CASSYVVQLGYEQYF.

This clonotype was seen more than once but under ten times. The J gene is TRBJ1-5, the V gene TRBV5-6; TRBD1 agrees at 11 bases. Per the germline V gene, CDR1 is SGHDT and CDR2 is YYEEEE. The ends lost 5 bases at V and 0 bases at J; junction bases unmatched: 7. CDR3 size: 17 residues. The CDR3 nucleotides are TGTGCCAGCAGTCCCTGGACAGGGGGCTATAGCAATCAGCCCCAGCATTTT. It yields the protein CASSPWTGGYSNQPQHF.

Details on this clonotype: This may arise from a read error, as a much more abundant clone is one base away. This sequence joins TRBV19 and TRBJ2-2, with TRBD1 matching 8 bases. CDR1 and CDR2 (germline): LNHDA, SQIVND (reference sequence). The trim removed 11 bases at V and 4 bases at J, leaving 12 bases unmatched. This CDR3 comprises 15 residues. This CDR3 is CAGNRQGFGTGELFF. CDR3 nucleotides: TGTGCCGGTAATCGACAGGGGTTCGGCACCGGGGAGCTGTTTTTT.

The chain carries TRBV5-5 and TRBJ2-2; 7 bases are shared with TRBD1. Trimming took 3 bases from V and 3 from J; bases not matched to a gene: 8. The germline V gene encodes CDR1 SGHKS and CDR2 YYEKEE (reference sequence). The CDR3 totals 16 residues. The DNA of the CDR3 is TGTGCCAGCAGCTCCGGACAGGAGCTCTACACCGGGGAGCTGTTTTTT. As protein: CASSSGQELYTGELFF.

The J gene is TRBJ1-1, the V gene TRBV15; a weak D match, TRBD1 (5 bases). From germline, CDR1 is LNHNV and CDR2 YYDKDF (reference sequence). V lost 4 bases to trimming and J lost 1 base, with 10 bases between them. CDR3 length: 14 residues. The CDR3 sequence is CATSMGGSNTEAFF. The DNA of the CDR3 is TGTGCCACCAGCATGGGGGGTTCGAACACTGAAGCTTTCTTT. The full variable domain, completed using reference TRBV15 and TRBJ1-1, is DAMVIQNPRYQVTQFGKPVTLSCSQTLNHNVMYWYQQKSSQAPKLLFHYYDKDFNNEADTPDNFQSRRPNTSFCFLDIRSPGLGDTAMYLCATSMGGSNTEAFFGQGTRLTVV.

This chain joins TRBV6-2 or TRBV6-3 and TRBJ1-5, with D perhaps TRBD1 (5 bases). Germline CDR1 reads MNHEY; CDR2 reads SVGEGT. CDR3 length: 20 residues. Trimming left V 5 bases short and J 2 bases short, with 28 bases between. In DNA, the CDR3 is TGTGCCAGCAGTCAACCCGCCGTTGGACACGAGTGGCGAGGCAATCAGCCCCAGCATTTT. This gives the protein CASSQPAVGHEWRGNQPQHF.

This clonotype was counted many times. CDR3 protein: CASSFKLAVYEQYF. The CDR3 region has the DNA TGTGCCAGCAGTTTTAAACTAGCGGTGTACGAGCAGTACTTC. The rearrangement uses TRBV12-3 or TRBV12-4 and TRBJ2-7; 8 nucleotides align to TRBD2. V trimming: 3 bases; J trimming: 4 bases; junction bases outside the gene matches: 5. The CDR3 spans 14 residues.

This clonotype appeared many times. V gene TRBV18 combines with J gene TRBJ2-7, with D possibly TRBD1 on 5 matching bases. The CDR3 runs to 16 residues. Trimming took 0 bases from V and 2 from J, leaving 14 bases between them. The germline V gene encodes CDR1 KGHSH and CDR2 LQKENI. CDR3 DNA: TGTGCCAGCTCACCACCAATAAGAACAGGTCCCTACGAGCAGTACTTC. Translated: CASSPPIRTGPYEQYF. The full variable domain, rest sourced from reference TRBV18 and TRBJ2-7, is NAGVMQNPRHLVRRRGQEARLRCSPMKGHSHVYWYRQLPEEGLKFMVYLQKENIIDESGMPKERFSAEFPKEGPSILRIQQVVRGDSAAYFCASSPPIRTGPYEQYFGPGTRLTVT.

This clonotype has a handful of counts. The chain has TRBV20-1 and TRBJ2-1; D possibly corresponds to TRBD2 (5 bases). The germline CDR1 and CDR2 sequences are DFQATT and SNEGSKA (reference sequence). This CDR3 region has 13 residues. Trimming took off 6 bases at V and 6 bases at J, with 15 bases between the two ends. CDR3: CSAKDRGLNEQFF. The DNA of the CDR3 is TGCAGTGCCAAAGACCGAGGGCTCAATGAGCAGTTCTTC.

The chain is built from TRBV12-3 or TRBV12-4 and TRBJ1-2, with 7 bases identical to TRBD1. V gave up 7 bases and J gave up 4 bases; unmatched junction bases: 6. The CDR3 has 13 residues. The CDR3 DNA sequence: TGTGCCAGCACCATACAGGGGTTCTATGGCTACACCTTC. The encoded protein is CASTIQGFYGYTF.

The table lists this clonotype with a few counts. The genes are TRBV6-2 or TRBV6-3 and TRBJ1-3; TRBD1 agrees at 8 bases. Germline assignment: CDR1 MNHEY and CDR2 SVGEGT. This CDR3 spans 13 amino acids. The junction had 3 bases not matched to a gene; V was cut back by 4 bases and J by 7 bases. In DNA form, the CDR3 reads TGTGCCAGCAGTTGGACAGGGAGTAACACCATATATTTT. Translation gives CASSWTGSNTIYF.

This chain joins TRBV12-3 or TRBV12-4 and TRBJ2-1; no clear D. There are 13 residues in the CDR3. V was clipped by 9 bases and J by 0 bases, with 9 bases between them. The CDR3 here is CASTKSSYNEQFF. CDR3 in DNA: TGTGCCAGTACAAAGAGCTCCTACAATGAGCAGTTCTTC.

The chain couples TRBV20-1 to TRBJ2-3, with D possibly being TRBD2 (7 bases). Germline V gives CDR1 DFQATT, CDR2 SNEGSKA (reference sequence). This CDR3 spans 15 amino acids. Trimming left V 5 bases short and J 5 bases short, with 20 bases between. In DNA, the CDR3 is TGCAGTGCTCTAGACCTGCGGGGGCGTGAAGATACGCAGTATTTT. Translating it yields CSALDLRGREDTQYF.

The V call is TRBV7-3, the J call TRBJ2-3, with 12 bases identical to TRBD2. CDR1 and CDR2 from the germline V gene are SGHTA and FQGTGA. With V trimmed by 5 bases and J by 5 bases, 2 bases remained unmatched. The CDR3 loop spans 14 amino acids. CDR3 coding DNA: TGTGCCAGCAGCCCGGGACTAGCGGGAGATACGCAGTATTTT. Translating it yields CASSPGLAGDTQYF.

This clonotype has only a few counts. The V gene is TRBV27, the J gene TRBJ1-1, with D perhaps matching TRBD1 (6 bases). The CDR3 contains 14 residues. In germline, CDR1 is MNHEY, CDR2 SMNVEV (reference sequence). Trimming took off 3 bases at V and 5 bases at J, with 13 bases between the two ends. CDR3 DNA: TGTGCCAGCAGTTTTCCAGGGGCAGGGACTGAAGCTTTCTTT. This sequence encodes CASSFPGAGTEAFF.

This clonotype was counted a few times. The chain uses TRBV27 and TRBJ1-1, with D possibly TRBD1 on 6 matching bases. The V end was cut by 4 bases, the J end by 1 base, with 10 bases between. The CDR3 has 14 residues. Per germline, CDR1 MNHEY and CDR2 SMNVEV (reference sequence). CDR3 region: CASSSSTGNTEAFF. Here the CDR3 DNA reads TGTGCCAGCAGTTCCTCGACAGGGAACACTGAAGCTTTCTTT.

This clonotype was observed a few times. The chain links TRBV4-3 to TRBJ1-3; D possibly corresponds to TRBD1 (6 bases). Germline V lookup: CDR1 LGHNA, CDR2 YSLEER. The CDR3 length is 16 residues. Trimming removed 0 bases at V and 4 bases at J, with 13 bases between. The CDR3 is CASSQDTGAPGNTIYF. The CDR3 DNA sequence: TGCGCCAGCAGCCAAGATACGGGGGCGCCGGGAAACACCATATATTTT.

The gene calls are TRBV5-1 and TRBJ2-7; TRBD2 might be the D (6 bases). Germline lookup yields CDR1 SGHRS and CDR2 YFSETQ. V was shortened by 6 bases and J by 5 bases, with 15 bases between the two germline ends. This CDR3 has 13 amino acids. CDR3 sequence (DNA): TGCGCCAGCACGGGTGTAGCGGTGGACGAGCAGTACTTC. Translating it yields CASTGVAVDEQYF.

The J gene is TRBJ1-1, the V gene TRBV14; D remains ambiguous. The CDR3 consists of 13 residues. Trimming left V 7 bases short and J 1 base short, with 10 bases between. CDR1 is SGHDN, CDR2 FVKESK, per germline. The CDR3 region has the DNA TGTGCCAGCACCCGAAGTAGGAACACTGAAGCTTTCTTT. The encoded protein is CASTRSRNTEAFF.

Written as DNA, the CDR3 is TGTGCCAGCAGCCGGGGCGGGAGGGCTGGCTACACCTTC. As protein: CASSRGGRAGYTF. The chain recombines TRBV4-2 with TRBJ1-2, with D possibly being TRBD1 (5 bases). CDR3 length equals 13 residues. Germline V gene data show CDR1 as LGHNA and CDR2 as YNFKEQ. Trimming took 4 bases from V and 7 from J, leaving 13 bases between them.

This clonotype was counted once. This sequence may be a read error, since a much larger clone differs from it by one base. The chain carries TRBV27 and TRBJ2-1; D unclear. The J call is doubtful: the DNA matches TRBJ2-7 better. This CDR3 has 12 residues. CDR1 MNHEY and CDR2 SMNVEV come from the germline V gene (reference sequence). Here the CDR3 reads CASSLSVGEQYF. CDR3 in DNA: TGTGCCAGCAGTTTATCTGTGGGCGAGCAGTACTTC.